Below are 29 T cell receptor beta chains sequenced from a single sample in a study of siplizumab effects on memory and regulatory T cells. Only in-frame clones appear in the TCRdb table, and some are missing; sequencing was by immunoSEQ multiplex PCR. Among about 87,000 clones listed, over 80% were seen once. The sequenced material came from CD4+ T cells sorted from blood. All receptors come from a human donor in good health.

The chain is built from TRBV5-1 and TRBJ1-3; D remains unclear. Per the germline V gene, CDR1 is SGHRS and CDR2 is YFSETQ. CDR3 length equals 14 residues. The V end lost 0 bases, the J end lost 2 bases, and 6 bases lay between the germline ends. The CDR3 DNA reads TGCGCCAGCAGCTTGGCACCAGCTGGAAACACCATATATTTT. Translating it yields CASSLAPAGNTIYF.

In this sample, this clone turned up once. DNA of the CDR3: TGTGCCAGCTCACCGAGGCAGGGGGCTTCCAATGAGCAGTTCTTC. This codes for CASSPRQGASNEQFF. The V gene is TRBV18, the J gene TRBJ2-1; 8 nucleotides match TRBD1. Trimming cost V 3 bases and J 6 bases; bases outside gene matches: 7. From germline, CDR1 is KGHSH and CDR2 LQKENI. The CDR3 extends over 15 amino acids.

This chain uses TRBV2 with TRBJ1-1; TRBD1 might be the D (6 bases). V lost 7 bases and J lost 3, with 15 bases in between. The CDR3 spans 14 residues. Germline V gene data show CDR1 as SNHLY and CDR2 as FYNNEI. The CDR3 loop is CASTGRQGHTEAFF. CDR3 bases: TGTGCCAGCACTGGCAGGCAGGGGCACACTGAAGCTTTCTTT.

The V and J genes are TRBV28 and TRBJ2-1, with D tentatively TRBD2 (6 bases). V was trimmed by 7 bases and J by 8 bases, leaving 18 bases between them. The CDR3 totals 14 residues. Looked up from germline, CDR1 is MDHEN and CDR2 is SYDVKM. For the CDR3, the DNA is TGTGCCAGCATGTCGGGAGTAGGTATCGATGAGCAGTTCTTC. This codes for CASMSGVGIDEQFF.

The V call is TRBV28, the J call TRBJ2-5, with TRBD1 matching over 7 bases. Trimming cost V 5 bases and J 7 bases; bases outside gene matches: 16. The CDR3 is 16 amino acids. Germline CDR1 MDHEN, CDR2 SYDVKM. The CDR3 nucleotides are TGTGCCAGCAGTACCGTCAGACAGGGATCTCATTGGACCCAGTACTTC. It translates to CASSTVRQGSHWTQYF.

The rearrangement uses TRBV10-3 and TRBJ2-7; perhaps TRBD2 as D (6 bases). The V gene's germline CDR1 is ENHRY and CDR2 SYGVKD. This CDR3 contains 14 residues. V lost 9 bases and J lost 2, with 17 bases in between. DNA for the CDR3: TGTGCCATTCGGTCGGAGGGGCTAACCTACGAGCAGTACTTC. Amino acids: CAIRSEGLTYEQYF.

The gene calls are TRBV20-1 and TRBJ2-3; no firm D call. CDR1 DFQATT and CDR2 SNEGSKA come from the germline V gene (reference sequence). V was shortened by 6 bases and J by 2 bases, with 6 bases between the two germline ends. The CDR3 extends over 11 amino acids. CDR3 sequence (DNA): TGCAGTGCCAGGTCCACAGATACGCAGTATTTT. Translation gives CSARSTDTQYF.

DNA of the CDR3: TGTGCCAGCACCTCCCGATGGGGGACTCAAGAGACCCAGTACTTC. Translation gives CASTSRWGTQETQYF. This chain joins TRBV7-2 and TRBJ2-5; TRBD2 is a possible D gene (6 bases). The CDR3 length is 15 residues. The germline V and J ends were trimmed by 7 bases and 2 bases, with 17 bases remaining between them. The germline CDR1 and CDR2 sequences are SGHTA and FQGNSA.

This clone was seen just once. The rearrangement joins TRBV11-3 to TRBJ2-1; 8 nucleotides line up with TRBD2. The V gene's germline CDR1 is SGHNT and CDR2 YENEEA. CDR3 length: 16 amino acids. Trimming removed 5 bases from V and 2 bases from J; junction bases left unmatched: 8. CDR3 region: CASSLTSGKTYNEQFF. In DNA, the CDR3 is TGTGCCAGCAGCCTTACTAGCGGCAAAACCTACAATGAGCAGTTCTTC.

This clone came up once. The genes are TRBV7-3 and TRBJ2-5; 10 bases fit TRBD2. The last part of the DNA fits TRBJ2-7 better; the J call may be wrong. Germline CDR1 SGHTA, CDR2 FQGTGA. CDR3 length equals 14 residues. The CDR3 sequence: CASRPSGGSYEQYF. In DNA form, the CDR3 reads TGTGCCAGCAGACCTAGCGGGGGCTCCTACGAGCAGTACTTC.

This clone is a singleton in its sample. The rearrangement links TRBV5-4 to TRBJ2-6; D is tentatively TRBD1 or TRBD2 (5 bases each). The ends were cut back, 0 bases at V and 0 bases at J, with 7 bases in the middle. The germline V gene encodes CDR1 SGHNT and CDR2 YYREEE (reference sequence). The CDR3 extends over 16 amino acids. CDR3 residues: CASSLGGGSGANVLTF. The CDR3 coding sequence is TGTGCCAGCAGCTTGGGTGGGGGCTCTGGGGCCAACGTCCTGACTTTC.

This clone was detected only once. The J gene is TRBJ2-5, the V gene TRBV9, with unresolved D. CDR3 size: 14 residues. The germline V gene has CDR1 SGDLS and CDR2 YYNGEE. V was clipped by 2 bases and J by 1 base, with 9 bases between them. The CDR3 sequence is CASSVSWAQETQYF. DNA for the CDR3: TGTGCCAGCAGCGTGAGCTGGGCCCAAGAGACCCAGTACTTC.

This chain links TRBV6-1 with TRBJ2-5; TRBD2 agrees at 12 bases. The CDR3 is 15 residues long. Trimming removed 7 bases from V and 0 bases from J; junction bases left unmatched: 3. CDR1 is MNHNS, CDR2 SASEGT, per germline. The CDR3 is CASTLAGGHQETQYF. Here the CDR3 DNA reads TGTGCCAGCACACTAGCGGGAGGCCACCAAGAGACCCAGTACTTC.

This chain joins TRBV4-2 and TRBJ1-3, with unresolved D. The germline CDR1 and CDR2 sequences are LGHNA and YNFKEQ. The CDR3 spans 16 residues. V dropped 0 bases and J dropped 0 bases, with 9 bases sitting between them. The CDR3 here is CASSQDRPGSGNTIYF. DNA of the CDR3: TGTGCCAGCAGCCAAGATCGTCCCGGCTCTGGAAACACCATATATTTT.

This clone has just a few counts. V gene TRBV6-6 combines with J gene TRBJ1-5; the D gene is possibly TRBD1 (6 bases). The germline V gene encodes CDR1 MNHNY and CDR2 SVGAGI (reference sequence). The CDR3 is made up of 13 amino acids. V lost 7 bases to trimming and J lost 6 bases, with 13 bases between them. The CDR3 region is CASIQGWGQPQHF. The CDR3, as DNA: TGTGCCAGCATACAGGGATGGGGTCAGCCCCAGCATTTT.

To note about this clone: Different DNA sequences within this sample yield the same CDR3. The chain links TRBV5-1 to TRBJ2-7; D gene uncertain. Germline values: CDR1 SGHRS, CDR2 YFSETQ. The V and J ends lost 0 bases and 6 bases respectively, with 7 bases between them. This CDR3 comprises 12 residues. CDR3 sequence (DNA): TGCGCCAGCAGCTTGGTAGGTTCCGAGCAGTACTTC. This encodes CASSLVGSEQYF.

In the case of this clone: At one end, the junction sequence differs from germline, possibly due to a read error. V gene TRBV7-7 combines with J gene TRBJ2-2; D unresolved. Germline CDR1 reads SSHAT; CDR2 reads FNYEAQ (reference sequence). This CDR3 region has 15 residues. This chain's CDR3 is CASSFLPLNTGELFF. CDR3 DNA sequence: TGTGCTAGCAGCTTCTTGCCCTTGAACACCGGGGAGCTGTTTTTT.

The chain couples TRBV19 to TRBJ1-2; D may be TRBD1 (6 bases). Trimming took off 3 bases at V and 8 bases at J, with 10 bases between the two ends. Germline V CDR1 and CDR2: LNHDA, SQIVND (reference sequence). The CDR3 extends over 12 amino acids. CDR3 sequence reads: CASSILGGGYTF. The CDR3 DNA sequence: TGTGCCAGTAGTATTTTGGGGGGCGGCTACACCTTC.

For the CDR3, the DNA is TGTGCCAGCAGGAAGGGGACAGGGGCGAACACTGAAGCTTTCTTT. Translation: CASRKGTGANTEAFF. V is TRBV27 and J is TRBJ1-1, with TRBD1 matching over 10 bases. The germline V gene encodes CDR1 MNHEY and CDR2 SMNVEV (reference sequence). The ends lost 6 bases at V and 1 base at J; junction bases unmatched: 5. The CDR3 extends over 15 amino acids.

The chain carries TRBV7-6 and TRBJ2-7; weak D call: TRBD2 (6 bases). The V gene's germline CDR1 is SGHVS and CDR2 FNYEAQ. This CDR3 comprises 16 residues. V shed 5 bases and J shed 1 base, with 18 bases lying between them. The CDR3 is CASSPSLGGVSYEQYF. Here the CDR3 DNA reads TGTGCCAGCAGCCCTTCTTTGGGAGGAGTATCCTACGAGCAGTACTTC.

This clone has only one observation. The rearrangement uses TRBV7-2 and TRBJ2-5, with unresolved D. CDR3 length: 13 amino acids. CDR1 is SGHTA, CDR2 FQGNSA, per germline. Trimming stripped 5 bases from V and 2 bases from J, with 9 bases between. The CDR3 DNA sequence: TGTGCCAGCAGCCTCGTGAGGCAAGAGACCCAGTACTTC. This sequence encodes CASSLVRQETQYF.

The V gene is TRBV11-1, the J gene TRBJ2-3, with 11 bases fitting TRBD2. CDR1 SGHAT and CDR2 FQDESV come from the germline V gene (reference sequence). The V segment lost 1 base and the J segment 5 bases; nucleotides outside the gene matches: 8. This CDR3 has 17 residues. The CDR3 DNA is TGTGCCAGCAGCTTAGGGACTAGCGGGTCTGGAGTAGATACGCAGTATTTT. Amino acids: CASSLGTSGSGVDTQYF.

This chain joins TRBV29-1 and TRBJ2-3; the D gene is possibly TRBD2 (6 bases). CDR1 and CDR2 from the germline V gene are SQVTM and ANQGSEA. This CDR3 comprises 17 residues. The V gene lost 1 base and the J gene lost 1 base, with 18 bases spanning the gap. The CDR3 region has the DNA TGCAGCGTTGAAGCACGTTCTGGCGGACTACGCACAGATACGCAGTATTTT. Translation gives CSVEARSGGLRTDTQYF.

The chain is built from TRBV11-3 and TRBJ1-2, with D hard to call. The V gene's germline CDR1 is SGHNT and CDR2 YENEEA. The CDR3 is 14 residues long. Trimming took off 5 bases at V and 5 bases at J, with 15 bases between the two ends. For the CDR3, the DNA is TGTGCCAGCAGCCCCCCCGCCTCCCCGTATGGCTACACCTTC. Its protein is CASSPPASPYGYTF.

The chain joins TRBV7-3 to TRBJ2-2; 14 positions agree with TRBD2. The CDR3 length is 17 residues. The J segment lost 4 bases and the V segment lost 5 bases, leaving 6 bases of the junction unmatched. CDR1 and CDR2 from the germline V gene are SGHTA and FQGTGA. As DNA, the CDR3 is TGTGCCAGCAGCCCCACGGGACTAGCGGGAGTCACCGGGGAGCTGTTTTTT. This codes for CASSPTGLAGVTGELFF.

The genes are TRBV28 and TRBJ2-2, with D possibly matching TRBD1 (6 bases). With 4 bases removed from V and 4 bases from J, the gap between germline ends came to 19 bases. Germline CDR1 is MDHEN and CDR2 is SYDVKM. The CDR3 has 17 amino acids. The CDR3: CASSYPQGGYLTGELFF. For the CDR3, the DNA is TGTGCCAGCAGTTATCCGCAAGGGGGATACCTCACCGGGGAGCTGTTTTTT. The whole variable domain, filled in from reference TRBV28 and TRBJ2-2, reads DVKVTQSSRYLVKRTGEKVFLECVQDMDHENMFWYRQDPGLGLRLIYFSYDVKMKEKGDIPEGYSVSREKKERFSLILESASTNQTSMYLCASSYPQGGYLTGELFFGEGSRLTVL.

This clone has only one observation. V is TRBV28 and J is TRBJ2-6; D might be TRBD1 (6 bases). The germline V gene has CDR1 MDHEN and CDR2 SYDVKM. The CDR3 loop spans 14 amino acids. The V and J ends lost 8 bases and 0 bases respectively, with 8 bases between them. CDR3 protein: CASLQGSGANVLTF. Written as DNA, the CDR3 is TGTGCCAGCCTACAGGGCTCTGGGGCCAACGTCCTGACTTTC.

V is TRBV27 and J is TRBJ2-7; 11 bases fit TRBD2. Germline V lookup: CDR1 MNHEY, CDR2 SMNVEV (reference sequence). This CDR3 spans 14 amino acids. Trimming cost V 3 bases and J 6 bases; bases outside gene matches: 4. CDR3 amino acids: CASSFTSGRSEQYF. The CDR3 DNA sequence: TGTGCCAGCAGTTTTACTAGCGGGAGAAGCGAGCAGTACTTC.

The chain joins TRBV2 to TRBJ1-2, with a weak D call TRBD1 (5 bases). The CDR3 is 14 residues long. The ends were cut back, 3 bases at V and 6 bases at J, with 14 bases in the middle. Per the germline V gene, CDR1 is SNHLY and CDR2 is FYNNEI. CDR3 sequence (DNA): TGTGCCAGCAGTGAGGAGGCGGGGGTCCATGGCTACACCTTC. Translated, it gives CASSEEAGVHGYTF.